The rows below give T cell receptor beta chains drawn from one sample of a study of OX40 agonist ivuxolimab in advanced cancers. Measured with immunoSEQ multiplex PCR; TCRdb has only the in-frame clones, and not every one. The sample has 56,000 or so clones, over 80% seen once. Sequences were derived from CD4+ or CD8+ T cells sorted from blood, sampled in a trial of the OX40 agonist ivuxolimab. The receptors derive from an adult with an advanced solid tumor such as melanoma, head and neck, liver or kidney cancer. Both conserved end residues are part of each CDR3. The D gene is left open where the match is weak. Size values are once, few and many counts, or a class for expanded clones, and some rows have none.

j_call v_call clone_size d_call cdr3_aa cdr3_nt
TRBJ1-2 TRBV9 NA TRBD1 CASSGDRDYGYTF TGTGCCAGCAGCGGAGACAGGGATTATGGCTACACCTTC
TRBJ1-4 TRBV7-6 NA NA CASSVRGSRTNEKLFF TGTGCCAGCAGCGTTAGGGGGTCGAGAACTAATGAAAAACTGTTTTTT
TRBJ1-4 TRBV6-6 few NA CASFREGGAGNEKLFF TGTGCCAGCTTCAGGGAGGGGGGGGCCGGTAATGAAAAACTGTTTTTT
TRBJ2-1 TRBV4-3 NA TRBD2 CASSQASGGHFYNEQFF TGCGCCAGCAGCCAAGCTAGCGGGGGCCACTTCTACAATGAGCAGTTCTTC
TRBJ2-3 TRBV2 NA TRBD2 CASSWTSGTDTQYF TGTGCCAGCAGTTGGACTAGCGGCACAGATACGCAGTATTTT
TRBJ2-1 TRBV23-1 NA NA CAPSRWGARSYNEQFF TGCGCGCCAAGCCGATGGGGAGCTCGCTCCTACAATGAGCAGTTCTTC
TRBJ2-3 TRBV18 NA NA CASSPRGAAGTDTQYF TGTGCCAGCTCACCAAGGGGGGCGGCGGGCACAGATACGCAGTATTTT
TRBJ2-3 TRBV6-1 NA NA CASSPRQTRTDTQYF TGTGCCAGCAGCCCAAGACAGACTCGCACAGATACGCAGTATTTT
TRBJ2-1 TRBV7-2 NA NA CASSRPQGQSEQFF TGTGCCAGCAGCAGGCCGCAGGGCCAGAGTGAGCAGTTCTTC
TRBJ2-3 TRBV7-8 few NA CASSSPFTDTQYF TGTGCCAGCAGCTCTCCGTTTACAGATACGCAGTATTTT
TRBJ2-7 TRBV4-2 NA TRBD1 CASNPGTGAFYEQYF TGTGCCAGCAACCCCGGGACAGGGGCCTTCTACGAGCAGTACTTC
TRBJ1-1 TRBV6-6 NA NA CASSRPAGQNTEAFF TGTGCCAGCAGTCGCCCAGCAGGGCAGAACACTGAAGCTTTCTTT
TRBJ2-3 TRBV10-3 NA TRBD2 CAIRGLAGYTDTQYF TGTGCCATCAGGGGGCTAGCGGGGTACACAGATACGCAGTATTTT
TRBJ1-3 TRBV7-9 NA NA CASSPHRRTSGNTIYF TGTGCCAGCAGCCCCCATCGGAGGACCTCTGGAAACACCATATATTTT
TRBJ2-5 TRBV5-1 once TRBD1 CASTYSTGEETQYF TGCGCCAGCACCTACTCGACAGGGGAAGAGACCCAGTACTTC
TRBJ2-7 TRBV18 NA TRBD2 CASSPQAGLAPNEQYF TGTGCCAGCTCACCACAAGCTGGACTAGCTCCCAACGAGCAGTACTTC
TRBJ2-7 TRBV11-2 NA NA CASSLDYPGTVVYEQYF TGTGCCAGCAGCTTAGATTACCCCGGGACGGTGGTGTACGAGCAGTACTTC
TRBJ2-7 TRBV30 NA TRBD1 CAWSGDRGQSGEQYF TGTGCCTGGAGTGGGGACAGGGGGCAGTCGGGGGAGCAGTACTTC
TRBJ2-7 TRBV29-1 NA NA CSLIPPDWPVQNEQYF TGCAGTTTAATCCCTCCGGACTGGCCCGTTCAGAACGAGCAGTACTTC
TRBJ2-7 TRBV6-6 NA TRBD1 CASNPRSDRGWEQYF TGTGCCAGCAATCCTCGGTCGGACAGGGGGTGGGAGCAGTACTTC
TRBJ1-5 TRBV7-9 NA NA CASSLGGGNQPQHF TGTGCCAGCAGCCTAGGGGGGGGCAATCAGCCCCAGCATTTT
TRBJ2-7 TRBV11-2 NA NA CASSSRLTRKTYEQYF TGTGCCAGCAGCTCCCGTTTGACTAGAAAAACCTACGAGCAGTACTTC
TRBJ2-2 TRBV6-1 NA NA CASRGAASNTGELFF TGTGCCAGCAGAGGAGCAGCTTCGAACACCGGGGAGCTGTTTTTT
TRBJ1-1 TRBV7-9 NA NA CASSLAILSREAFF TGTGCCAGCAGCTTAGCGATCTTATCCAGGGAAGCTTTCTTT
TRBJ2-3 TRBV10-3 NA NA CAISGSTELAFRDTQYF TGTGCCATCAGTGGCTCCACAGAGTTGGCCTTTAGGGATACGCAGTATTTT
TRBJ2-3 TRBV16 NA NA CASSQSARRKGTDTQYF TGTGCCAGCAGCCAATCGGCCCGGAGGAAAGGCACAGATACGCAGTATTTT
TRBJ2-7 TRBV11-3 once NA CASSETEYAAYEQYF TGTGCCAGCAGCGAAACGGAATACGCCGCCTACGAGCAGTACTTC
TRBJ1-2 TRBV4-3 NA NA CASSQVSRPGGYGYTF TGCGCCAGCAGCCAAGTTTCCCGTCCGGGCGGCTATGGCTACACCTTC
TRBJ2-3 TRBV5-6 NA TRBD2 CASSSGLADTDTQYF TGTGCCAGCAGCTCTGGACTAGCGGACACAGATACGCAGTATTTT
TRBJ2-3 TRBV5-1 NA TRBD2 CASSDAAGLAGAQYF TGCGCCAGCAGTGACGCTGCGGGACTAGCGGGGGCGCAGTATTTT
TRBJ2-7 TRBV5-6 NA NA CASSLGYAYEQYF TGTGCCAGCAGCTTGGGATATGCCTACGAGCAGTACTTC
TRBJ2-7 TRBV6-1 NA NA CASTESGSTREQYF TGTGCCAGCACTGAAAGCGGTTCTACACGGGAGCAGTACTTC
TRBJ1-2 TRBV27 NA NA CASSEGGYGYTF TGTGCCAGCAGCGAAGGGGGCTATGGCTACACCTTC
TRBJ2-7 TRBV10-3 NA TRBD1 CAIRNIQGDTYEQYF TGTGCCATCCGAAACATACAGGGGGATACCTACGAGCAGTACTTC
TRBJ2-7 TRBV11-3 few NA CASSRGGMSSYEQYF TGTGCCAGCAGCCGGGGCGGGATGAGCTCCTACGAGCAGTACTTC
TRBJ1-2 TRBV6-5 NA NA CASADSGGGYGYTF TGTGCCAGCGCTGACTCCGGGGGAGGATATGGCTACACCTTC
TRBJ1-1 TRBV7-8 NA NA CASSLERNTEAFF TGTGCCAGCAGCTTAGAAAGGAACACTGAAGCTTTCTTT
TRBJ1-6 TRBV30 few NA CAGGITNSPLHF TGTGCCGGAGGGATAACTAATTCACCCCTCCACTTT
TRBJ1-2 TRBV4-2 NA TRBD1 CASSQDAAGGSYGYTF TGTGCCAGCAGCCAAGATGCAGCAGGGGGATCCTATGGCTACACCTTC
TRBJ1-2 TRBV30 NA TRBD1 CAWKTKGAGSRNGYTF TGTGCCTGGAAGACAAAGGGGGCAGGGTCGAGAAATGGCTACACCTTC
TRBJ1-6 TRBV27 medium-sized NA CASSLIYNSPLHF TGTGCCAGCAGTTTAATCTATAATTCACCCCTCCACTTT
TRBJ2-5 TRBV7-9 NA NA CASSPWTGRGGGGQTQYF TGTGCCAGCAGCCCGTGGACAGGGCGCGGGGGTGGGGGACAGACCCAGTACTTC
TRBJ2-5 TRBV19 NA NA CASSIGLIQETQYF TGTGCCAGTAGTATTGGGCTGATCCAAGAGACCCAGTACTTC
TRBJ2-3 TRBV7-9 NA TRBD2 CASSLAGTSGGRGGYTQYF TGTGCCAGCAGCTTAGCGGGGACTAGCGGGGGGCGTGGCGGTTATACGCAGTATTTT